This note documents a single T cell receptor (beta chain) sequence. The sample originates from a study of blood T cell repertoires in COVID-19. Study-level background: The cDNA or gDNA used as material had been derived from T cells, B-cell-depleted T cells, or PBMCs.

Only in-frame clones appear in the TCRdb table, and some are missing; sequencing was by immunoSEQ multiplex PCR. The sample carries roughly 77,000 clones, around four fifths recorded once. CDR1 is SGHTA, CDR2 FQGTGA, per germline. This CDR3 region has 11 residues. The V end lost 8 bases, the J end lost 1 base, and 2 bases lay between the germline ends. Sequencing was done on a sample of peripheral blood. This chain connects TRBV7-3 to TRBJ2-2; no clear D gene. The clonotype was recovered from a man aged 60 to 69 with COVID-19, enrolled during active disease. CDR3 nucleotide sequence: TGTGCCAGCCGGAACACCGGGGAGCTGTTTTTT. Translating it yields CASRNTGELFF.